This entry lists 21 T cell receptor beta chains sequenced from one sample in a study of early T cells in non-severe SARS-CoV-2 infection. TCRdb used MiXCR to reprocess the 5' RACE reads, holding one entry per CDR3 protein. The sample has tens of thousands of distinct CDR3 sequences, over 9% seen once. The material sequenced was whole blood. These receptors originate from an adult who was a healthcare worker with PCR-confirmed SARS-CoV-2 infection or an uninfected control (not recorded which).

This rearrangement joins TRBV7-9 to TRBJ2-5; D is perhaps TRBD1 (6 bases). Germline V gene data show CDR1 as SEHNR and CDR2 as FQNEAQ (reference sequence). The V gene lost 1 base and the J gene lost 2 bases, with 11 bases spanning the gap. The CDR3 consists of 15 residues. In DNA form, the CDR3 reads TGTGCCAGCAGCTTAGTCCTTGGACAGCAAGAGACCCAGTACTTC. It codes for CASSLVLGQQETQYF.

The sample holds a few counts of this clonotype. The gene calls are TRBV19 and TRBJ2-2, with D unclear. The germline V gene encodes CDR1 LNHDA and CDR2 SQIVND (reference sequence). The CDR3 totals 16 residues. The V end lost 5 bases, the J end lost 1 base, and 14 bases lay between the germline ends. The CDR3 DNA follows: TGTGCCAGTAGTCAAGGACCGTATCTGAACACCGGGGAGCTGTTTTTT. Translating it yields CASSQGPYLNTGELFF.

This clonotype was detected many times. CDR3 protein: CASSPNSNQPQHF. DNA for the CDR3: TGTGCCAGCAGTCCGAATAGCAATCAGCCCCAGCATTTT. The chain carries TRBV6-4 and TRBJ1-5; D remains unclear. Trimming pared 5 bases from V and 0 bases from J, leaving 5 bases between. In germline, CDR1 is MRHNA, CDR2 SNTAGT. This CDR3 has 13 amino acids.

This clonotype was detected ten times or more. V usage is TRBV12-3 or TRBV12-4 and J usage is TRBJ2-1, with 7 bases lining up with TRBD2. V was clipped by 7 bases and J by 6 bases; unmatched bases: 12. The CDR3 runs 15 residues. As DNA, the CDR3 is TGTGCCAGCACCCCGGGAGGTCCTCGTCGCAATGAGCAGTTCTTC. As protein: CASTPGGPRRNEQFF.

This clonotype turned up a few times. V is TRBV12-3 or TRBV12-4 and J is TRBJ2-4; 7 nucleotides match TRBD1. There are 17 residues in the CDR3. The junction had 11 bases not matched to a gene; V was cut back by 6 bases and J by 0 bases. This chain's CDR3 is CASSTRDRALAKNIQYF. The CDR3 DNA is TGTGCCAGCAGCACCCGGGACAGAGCATTAGCCAAAAACATTCAGTACTTC.

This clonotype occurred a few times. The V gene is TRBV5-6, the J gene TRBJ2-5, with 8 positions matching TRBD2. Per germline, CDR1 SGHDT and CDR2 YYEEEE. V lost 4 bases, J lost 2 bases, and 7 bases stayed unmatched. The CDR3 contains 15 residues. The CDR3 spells CASSPGLGKQETQYF. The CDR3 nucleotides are TGTGCCAGCAGCCCGGGACTAGGGAAACAAGAGACCCAGTACTTC. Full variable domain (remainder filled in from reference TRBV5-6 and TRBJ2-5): DAGVTQSPTHLIKTRGQQVTLRCSPKSGHDTVSWYQQALGQGPQFIFQYYEEEERQRGNFPDRFSGHQFPNYSSELNVNALLLGDSALYLCASSPGLGKQETQYFGPGTRLLVL.

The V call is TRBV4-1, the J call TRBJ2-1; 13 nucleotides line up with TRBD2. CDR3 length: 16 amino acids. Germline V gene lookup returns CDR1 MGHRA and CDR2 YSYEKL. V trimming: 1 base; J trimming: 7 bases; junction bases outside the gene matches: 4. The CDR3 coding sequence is TGCGCCAGCAGCCAAGTATCACTAGCGGGGGGGAATGAGCAGTTCTTC. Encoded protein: CASSQVSLAGGNEQFF.

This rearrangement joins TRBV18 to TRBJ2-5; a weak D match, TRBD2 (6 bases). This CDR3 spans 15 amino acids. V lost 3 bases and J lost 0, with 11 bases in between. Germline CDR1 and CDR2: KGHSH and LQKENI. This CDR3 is CASSPQAGYQETQYF. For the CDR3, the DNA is TGTGCCAGCTCACCGCAGGCGGGGTACCAAGAGACCCAGTACTTC.

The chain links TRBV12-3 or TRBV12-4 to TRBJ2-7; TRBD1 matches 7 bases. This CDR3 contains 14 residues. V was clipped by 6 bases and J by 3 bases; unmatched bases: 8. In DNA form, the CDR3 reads TGTGCCAGCAGCTCGGGACAGAGATACTACGAGCAGTACTTC. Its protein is CASSSGQRYYEQYF.

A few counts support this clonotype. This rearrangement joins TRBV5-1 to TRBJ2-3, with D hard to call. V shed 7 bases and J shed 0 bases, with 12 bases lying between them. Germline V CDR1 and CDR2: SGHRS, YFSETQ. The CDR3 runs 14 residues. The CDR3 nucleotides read TGCGCCAGCGCGATCGACGGTAGCACAGATACGCAGTATTTT. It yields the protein CASAIDGSTDTQYF.

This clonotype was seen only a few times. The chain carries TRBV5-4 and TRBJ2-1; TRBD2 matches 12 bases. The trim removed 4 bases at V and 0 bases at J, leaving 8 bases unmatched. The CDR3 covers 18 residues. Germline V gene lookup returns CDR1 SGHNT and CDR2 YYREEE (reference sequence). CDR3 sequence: CASSTGLAGPLSYNEQFF. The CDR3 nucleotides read TGTGCCAGCAGCACGGGACTAGCGGGCCCACTCTCCTACAATGAGCAGTTCTTC.

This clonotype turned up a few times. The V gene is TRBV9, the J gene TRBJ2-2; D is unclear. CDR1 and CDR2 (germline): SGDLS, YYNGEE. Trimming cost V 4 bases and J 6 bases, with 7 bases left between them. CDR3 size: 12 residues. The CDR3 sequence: CASSPHAGELFF. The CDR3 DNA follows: TGTGCCAGCAGCCCCCATGCCGGGGAGCTGTTTTTT.

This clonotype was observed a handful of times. CDR3 DNA sequence: TGTGCCAGCAGTTTAGCTAGACAGGGGGTACGACGCGGGGCCAACGTCCTGACTTTC. Protein product: CASSLARQGVRRGANVLTF. The chain has TRBV12-3 or TRBV12-4 and TRBJ2-6, with 9 bases identical to TRBD1. The CDR3 sequence is 19 residues long. The J segment lost 4 bases and the V segment lost 0 bases, leaving 10 bases of the junction unmatched.

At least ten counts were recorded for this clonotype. This chain's CDR3 is CSVSGTSHEQFF. DNA of the CDR3: TGCAGCGTGTCCGGGACTAGCCATGAGCAGTTCTTC. The rearrangement links TRBV29-1 to TRBJ2-1; 9 nucleotides match TRBD2. The CDR3 runs 12 residues. V dropped 6 bases and J dropped 8; count of bases not matched to a gene: 5. The V gene's germline CDR1 is SQVTM and CDR2 ANQGSEA.

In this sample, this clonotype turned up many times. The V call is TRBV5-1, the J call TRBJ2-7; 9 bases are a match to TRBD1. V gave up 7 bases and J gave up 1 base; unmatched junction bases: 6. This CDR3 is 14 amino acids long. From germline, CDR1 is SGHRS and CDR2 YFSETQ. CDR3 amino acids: CASSGQGPSYEQYF. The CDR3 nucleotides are TGCGCCAGCTCGGGACAGGGACCTTCCTACGAGCAGTACTTC.

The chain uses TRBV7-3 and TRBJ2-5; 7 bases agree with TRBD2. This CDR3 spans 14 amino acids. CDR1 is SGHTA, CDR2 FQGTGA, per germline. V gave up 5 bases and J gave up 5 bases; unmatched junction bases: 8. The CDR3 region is CASSPGLGMETQYF. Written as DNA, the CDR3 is TGTGCCAGCAGCCCAGGACTAGGAATGGAGACCCAGTACTTC.

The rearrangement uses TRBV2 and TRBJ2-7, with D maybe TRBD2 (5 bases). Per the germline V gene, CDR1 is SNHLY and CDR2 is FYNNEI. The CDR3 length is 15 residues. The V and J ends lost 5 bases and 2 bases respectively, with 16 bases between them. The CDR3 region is CASSSRGAITYEQYF. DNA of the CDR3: TGTGCCAGCAGTAGCCGGGGTGCCATTACCTACGAGCAGTACTTC.

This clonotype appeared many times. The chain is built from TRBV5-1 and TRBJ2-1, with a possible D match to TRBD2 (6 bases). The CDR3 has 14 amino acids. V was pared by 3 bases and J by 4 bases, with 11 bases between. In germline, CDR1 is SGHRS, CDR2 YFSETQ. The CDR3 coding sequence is TGCGCCAGCAGCTCCGGGACTGAGTACAATGAGCAGTTCTTC. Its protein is CASSSGTEYNEQFF.

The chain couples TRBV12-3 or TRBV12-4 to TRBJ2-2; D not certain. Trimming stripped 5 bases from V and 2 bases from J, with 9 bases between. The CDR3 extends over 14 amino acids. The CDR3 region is CASSTGLNTGELFF. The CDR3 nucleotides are TGTGCCAGCAGTACGGGTCTAAACACCGGGGAGCTGTTTTTT.

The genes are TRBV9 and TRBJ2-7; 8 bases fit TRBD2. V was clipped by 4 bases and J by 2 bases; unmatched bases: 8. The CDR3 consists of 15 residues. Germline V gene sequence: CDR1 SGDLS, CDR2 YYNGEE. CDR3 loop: CASSPLPGGPYEQYF. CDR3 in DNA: TGTGCCAGCAGCCCCCTTCCGGGAGGGCCCTACGAGCAGTACTTC.

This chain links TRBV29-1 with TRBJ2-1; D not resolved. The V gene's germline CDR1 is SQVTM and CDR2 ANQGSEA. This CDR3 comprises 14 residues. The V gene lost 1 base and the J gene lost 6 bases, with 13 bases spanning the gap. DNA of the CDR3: TGCAGCGTTGAAGGTGCTGTCAAAACCAATGAGCAGTTCTTC. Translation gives CSVEGAVKTNEQFF.